Each of the 30 T cell receptor beta chains below was sequenced from the same sample in a study of shared clonotypes between healthy human individuals. The method was immunoSEQ multiplex PCR; TCRdb's version includes in-frame clones alone and lacks a portion of them. The data show roughly 1,000,000 clones, with about 84% seen just once and around 0.6% held by the top ten. Sequencing input: memory CD4+ T cells from PBMCs. Regarding subset: CD45RA-negative fraction. These TCRs come from a man aged 18 to 29 in good health. Some clones in this sample may be carry-over from other donors' samples.

The CDR3 bases are TGTGCCAGCAGCCTACTAGCGTACGGCTACGAGCAGTACTTC. The encoded protein is CASSLLAYGYEQYF. V gene TRBV6-5 combines with J gene TRBJ2-7; 7 bases align to TRBD2. The CDR3 length is 14 residues. V dropped 6 bases and J dropped 3; count of bases not matched to a gene: 8. CDR1 and CDR2 (germline): MNHEY, SVGAGI.

The chain couples TRBV28 to TRBJ1-5; a possible D gene is TRBD1 (6 bases). The germline V gene has CDR1 MDHEN and CDR2 SYDVKM. Trimming removed 5 bases at V and 4 bases at J, with 12 bases between. CDR3 length: 14 residues. CDR3 DNA: TGTGCCAGCAGTCGAGGGGGGGTAAATCAGCCCCAGCATTTT. Encoded protein: CASSRGGVNQPQHF.

The V gene is TRBV6-5, the J gene TRBJ1-6; 8 bases map to TRBD1. The CDR3 contains 16 residues. J gave up 7 bases and V 0 bases, and 5 bases lay outside the gene matches. CDR1 and CDR2 (germline): MNHEY, SVGAGI. The CDR3 bases are TGTGCCAGCAGTTACTCGGGACAGGCAACGAATTCACCCCTCCACTTT. Residues: CASSYSGQATNSPLHF.

Remarks on this clone: The sample has other DNA sequences that encode this CDR3 too. This chain connects TRBV5-1 to TRBJ2-7, with D perhaps TRBD1 (5 bases). The length of the CDR3 is 14 residues. V lost 0 bases and J 1 base, leaving 8 bases between the germline ends. CDR1 is SGHRS, CDR2 YFSETQ, per germline. CDR3 region: CASSLGQGSYEQYF. In nucleotides, the CDR3 is TGCGCCAGCAGCTTGGGGCAGGGTTCCTACGAGCAGTACTTC.

Comment on this clone: Other DNA sequences in this sample translate to the same CDR3. V and J are TRBV5-1 and TRBJ1-1; 8 bases line up with TRBD1. The CDR3 has 14 residues. Germline CDR1 and CDR2: SGHRS and YFSETQ. Trimming cost V 2 bases and J 2 bases; bases outside gene matches: 2. The CDR3 region is CASSFQGANTEAFF. The DNA of the CDR3 is TGCGCCAGCAGCTTCCAGGGGGCCAACACTGAAGCTTTCTTT.

CDR3 sequence reads: CASSPAGRTYEQYF. For the CDR3, the DNA is TGTGCCAGTAGTCCCGCAGGGCGTACCTACGAGCAGTACTTC. The chain couples TRBV19 to TRBJ2-7, with a possible D match to TRBD1 (5 bases). V was shortened by 5 bases and J by 2 bases, with 13 bases between the two germline ends. CDR1 is LNHDA and CDR2 is SQIVND in the germline V gene (reference sequence). The CDR3 has 14 amino acids. Full variable domain (rest looked up from reference TRBV19 and TRBJ2-7): DGGITQSPKYLFRKEGQNVTLSCEQNLNHDAMYWYRQDPGQGLRLIYYSQIVNDFQKGDIAEGYSVSREKKESFPLTVTSAQKNPTAFYLCASSPAGRTYEQYFGPGTRLTVT.

On this clone itself: This may stem from a read error, because a much larger clone lies one nucleotide away. The gene calls are TRBV27 and TRBJ2-7; a weak D match, TRBD1 (5 bases). The CDR3 runs to 12 residues. Trimming shortened V by 4 bases and J by 7 bases, and 11 bases separated the two germline ends. Germline V lookup: CDR1 MNHEY, CDR2 SMNVEV (reference sequence). CDR3 bases: TGTGCCAGCAGTTACCAGGGCTTGGAGCAGTACTTC. It is translated as CASSYQGLEQYF.

This clone was detected a few times. The V gene is TRBV28, the J gene TRBJ1-1; TRBD1 might be the D (6 bases). Per germline, CDR1 MDHEN and CDR2 SYDVKM. Trimming took off 7 bases at V and 4 bases at J, with 10 bases between the two ends. The CDR3 covers 12 residues. CDR3 in amino acids: CASTLRGTEAFF. For the CDR3, the DNA is TGTGCCAGCACCCTCAGGGGCACTGAAGCTTTCTTT.

The chain joins TRBV5-1 to TRBJ2-5, with 7 bases that match TRBD2. Trimming took 4 bases from V and 2 from J; bases not matched to a gene: 14. The CDR3 extends over 17 amino acids. Germline CDR1 is SGHRS and CDR2 is YFSETQ. The CDR3 coding sequence is TGCGCCAGCAGCAAAGGGAGTGGGGCTAGCGGACAAGAGACCCAGTACTTC. It yields the protein CASSKGSGASGQETQYF. The entire variable domain, with the rest obtained from reference TRBV5-1 and TRBJ2-5, is as follows: KAGVTQTPRYLIKTRGQQVTLSCSPISGHRSVSWYQQTPGQGLQFLFEYFSETQRNKGNFPGRFSGRQFSNSRSEMNVSTLELGDSALYLCASSKGSGASGQETQYFGPGTRLLVL.

This chain links TRBV10-1 with TRBJ2-7; D is perhaps TRBD1 or TRBD2 (5 bases each). The CDR3 sequence is 14 residues long. V was pared by 4 bases and J by 0 bases, with 10 bases between. Germline V lookup: CDR1 WNHNN, CDR2 SYGVQD (reference sequence). The CDR3 DNA reads TGCGCCAGCAGTGGGGGGACCTTCTCCTACGAGCAGTACTTC. Encoded protein: CASSGGTFSYEQYF.

The CDR3: CASSHFDTTEAFF. The CDR3 DNA reads as TGCGCCAGCAGCCACTTCGACACGACTGAAGCTTTCTTT. The rearrangement uses TRBV5-1 and TRBJ1-1; no clear D. V gave up 4 bases and J gave up 5 bases, with 12 bases separating them. The CDR3 contains 13 residues. Germline CDR1 is SGHRS and CDR2 is YFSETQ.

The chain recombines TRBV4-1 with TRBJ2-1, with D perhaps assigned TRBD1 or TRBD2 (5 bases each). V was pared by 1 base and J by 8 bases, with 12 bases between. The germline V gene has CDR1 MGHRA and CDR2 YSYEKL. CDR3 length equals 14 residues. The CDR3 reads CASSQGGAIDEQFF. CDR3 DNA: TGCGCCAGCAGCCAAGGAGGGGCGATTGATGAGCAGTTCTTC.

This chain uses TRBV5-5 with TRBJ2-2, with TRBD1 matching over 8 bases. The CDR3 extends over 16 amino acids. V dropped 4 bases and J dropped 1; count of bases not matched to a gene: 6. Germline lookup yields CDR1 SGHKS and CDR2 YYEKEE (reference sequence). This CDR3 reads CASSRRGQGNTGELFF. In DNA, the CDR3 is TGTGCCAGCAGCCGCAGAGGACAGGGGAACACCGGGGAGCTGTTTTTT.

The V call is TRBV2, the J call TRBJ1-5; D might be TRBD1 (6 bases). CDR1 is SNHLY and CDR2 is FYNNEI in the germline V gene. Trimming took off 4 bases at V and 4 bases at J, with 14 bases between the two ends. This CDR3 is built from 15 residues. DNA for the CDR3: TGTGCCAGCAGTGTAGGAACAGGGCGAAATCAGCCCCAGCATTTT. Translating gives CASSVGTGRNQPQHF. Variable domain in full (rest from reference TRBV2 and TRBJ1-5): EPEVTQTPSHQVTQMGQEVILRCVPISNHLYFYWYRQILGQKVEFLVSFYNNEISEKSEIFDDQFSVERPDGSNFTLKIRSTKLEDSAMYFCASSVGTGRNQPQHFGDGTRLSIL.

This clone was seen a few times. The chain recombines TRBV5-1 with TRBJ1-4; D is uncertain. Per the germline V gene, CDR1 is SGHRS and CDR2 is YFSETQ. CDR3 length equals 14 residues. With 1 base removed from V and 7 bases from J, the gap between germline ends came to 11 bases. CDR3 DNA: TGCGCCAGCAGCTTGCGGGAGAGTAGTGAAAAACTGTTTTTT. Protein sequence: CASSLRESSEKLFF.

This chain joins TRBV9 and TRBJ2-3, with TRBD1 identical over 7 bases. Trimming took 4 bases from V and 2 from J; bases not matched to a gene: 4. Germline V gene sequence: CDR1 SGDLS, CDR2 YYNGEE. There are 14 residues in the CDR3. CDR3 in amino acids: CASSSGQHTDTQYF. In nucleotides, the CDR3 is TGTGCCAGCAGCTCGGGACAGCACACAGATACGCAGTATTTT.

In this sample, this clone turned up many times. V usage is TRBV6-4 and J usage is TRBJ1-2; unclear D gene. The V end lost 5 bases, the J end lost 0 bases, and 10 bases lay between the germline ends. Germline values: CDR1 MRHNA, CDR2 SNTAGT. There are 14 residues in the CDR3. CDR3 loop: CASSPDGANYGYTF. CDR3 in DNA: TGTGCCAGCAGTCCAGACGGAGCTAACTATGGCTACACCTTC.

The chain carries TRBV5-1 and TRBJ2-2; 10 bases line up with TRBD1. The CDR3 length is 17 residues. Germline V CDR1 and CDR2: SGHRS, YFSETQ. Trimming at V came to 0 bases and at J to 5 bases, leaving 7 bases not matched to a gene. CDR3 in DNA: TGCGCCAGCAGCTTGGGGGACAGGGGCCGCGCAACCGGGGAGCTGTTTTTT. Translating gives CASSLGDRGRATGELFF.

The rearrangement links TRBV21-1 to TRBJ1-5. TRBV21-1 is given as a pseudogene. The CDR3 sequence is 14 residues long. The CDR3 sequence: CASSRWGGNQPQHF. Here the CDR3 DNA reads TGTGCCAGCAGCAGATGGGGCGGGAATCAGCCCCAGCATTTT.

The chain links TRBV4-3 to TRBJ2-2; D is unresolved. Germline CDR1 LGHNA, CDR2 YSLEER. V was cut by 6 bases and J by 1 base, with 9 bases left in between. This CDR3 is built from 14 residues. The CDR3 nucleotides read TGCGCCAGCAGGAAAGGGTGGAACACCGGGGAGCTGTTTTTT. Protein sequence: CASRKGWNTGELFF.

The J gene is TRBJ2-2, the V gene TRBV7-7, with D maybe TRBD2 (5 bases). Trimming pared 4 bases from V and 6 bases from J, leaving 15 bases between. The V gene's germline CDR1 is SSHAT and CDR2 FNYEAQ (reference sequence). This CDR3 contains 15 residues. DNA for the CDR3: TGTGCCAGCAGCTGGGCCGGGATGGCGTCCGGGGAGCTGTTTTTT. Amino acids: CASSWAGMASGELFF. Full variable domain (remainder filled in from reference TRBV7-7 and TRBJ2-2): GAGVSQSPRYKVTKRGQDVTLRCDPISSHATLYWYQQALGQGPEFLTYFNYEAQPDKSGLPSDRFSAERPEGSISTLTIQRTEQRDSAMYRCASSWAGMASGELFFGEGSRLTVL.

V is TRBV6-5 and J is TRBJ2-7; 10 nucleotides align to TRBD1. Trimming at V came to 4 bases and at J to 2 bases, leaving 5 bases not matched to a gene. The CDR3 totals 15 residues. CDR1 and CDR2 from the germline V gene are MNHEY and SVGAGI. CDR3 protein: CASSSPGTGAYEQYF. The CDR3 nucleotides read TGTGCCAGCAGTTCTCCCGGGACAGGGGCCTACGAGCAGTACTTC.

The gene calls are TRBV14 and TRBJ1-1, with D maybe TRBD1 (5 bases). The germline V gene has CDR1 SGHDN and CDR2 FVKESK. The ends were cut back, 6 bases at V and 0 bases at J, with 8 bases in the middle. The CDR3 spans 13 residues. DNA of the CDR3: TGTGCCAGCAGTCTACAGGTGAACACTGAAGCTTTCTTT. This translates into CASSLQVNTEAFF.

This clone showed up just once. The chain carries TRBV6-5 and TRBJ1-2, with D possibly TRBD1 on 5 matching bases. The germline gives CDR1 MNHEY, CDR2 SVGAGI. This CDR3 contains 15 residues. The V and J ends lost 5 bases and 4 bases respectively, with 17 bases between them. The CDR3 loop reads CASSRSRDPGYGYTF. Written as DNA, the CDR3 is TGTGCCAGCAGTCGAAGCCGGGACCCCGGCTATGGCTACACCTTC.

The rearrangement joins TRBV11-2 to TRBJ1-3; unclear D gene. The germline gives CDR1 SGHAT, CDR2 FQNNGV. CDR3 length equals 13 residues. The germline V and J ends were trimmed by 4 bases and 4 bases, with 8 bases remaining between them. The CDR3 spells CASSSSTGNTIYF. The CDR3 DNA follows: TGTGCCAGCAGCTCATCAACAGGAAACACCATATATTTT.

J is TRBJ2-7 and V is TRBV9, with 8 bases identical to TRBD1. Germline-derived CDR1 and CDR2 are SGDLS and YYNGEE. The V gene end was trimmed by 3 bases and the J gene end by 3 bases; junction bases not matched to a gene: 8. The CDR3 has 15 amino acids. The CDR3 nucleotides are TGTGCCAGCAGCGCCGGACAGGGTTTAAGCTACGAGCAGTACTTC. Translated, it gives CASSAGQGLSYEQYF.

The V call is TRBV6-1, the J call TRBJ2-2; 8 nucleotides line up with TRBD1. The CDR3 is 16 amino acids. Trimming removed 4 bases from V and 2 bases from J; junction bases left unmatched: 6. CDR1 and CDR2 (germline): MNHNS, SASEGT. CDR3 residues: CASSAQGASNTGELFF. The CDR3 DNA follows: TGTGCCAGCAGTGCCCAGGGGGCGTCTAACACCGGGGAGCTGTTTTTT.

Concerning this clone itself: One base away lies a much larger clone, so this may be a sequencing read error. At the DNA level, this CDR3 is encoded by other sequences in the same sample as well. In DNA, the CDR3 is TGTGCCAGTACCCGAGAGGCAGTTCAGTATGGCTACACCTTC. Its protein product is CASTREAVQYGYTF. This sequence joins TRBV7-9 and TRBJ1-2; D is ambiguous. The CDR3 runs 14 residues. Trimming took 9 bases from V and 5 from J, leaving 19 bases between them. Germline V gene lookup returns CDR1 SEHNR and CDR2 FQNEAQ (reference sequence).

The chain carries TRBV14 and TRBJ2-1; perhaps TRBD2 as D (6 bases). The germline CDR1 and CDR2 sequences are SGHDN and FVKESK. Trimming shortened V by 3 bases and J by 7 bases, and 13 bases separated the two germline ends. This CDR3 comprises 14 residues. CDR3 in DNA: TGTGCCAGCAGCCAGGGTAGCGGAGGGAATGAGCAGTTCTTC. Protein: CASSQGSGGNEQFF.

The chain recombines TRBV4-1 with TRBJ2-5; 8 bases fit TRBD2. Germline V lookup: CDR1 MGHRA, CDR2 YSYEKL. Germline trimming cut 2 bases from V and 4 bases from J; bases unmatched to any gene: 6. CDR3 size: 15 residues. DNA for the CDR3: TGCGCCAGCAGCCAAAAAGCGGGAGCTCTAGAGACCCAGTACTTC. Its translation is CASSQKAGALETQYF.